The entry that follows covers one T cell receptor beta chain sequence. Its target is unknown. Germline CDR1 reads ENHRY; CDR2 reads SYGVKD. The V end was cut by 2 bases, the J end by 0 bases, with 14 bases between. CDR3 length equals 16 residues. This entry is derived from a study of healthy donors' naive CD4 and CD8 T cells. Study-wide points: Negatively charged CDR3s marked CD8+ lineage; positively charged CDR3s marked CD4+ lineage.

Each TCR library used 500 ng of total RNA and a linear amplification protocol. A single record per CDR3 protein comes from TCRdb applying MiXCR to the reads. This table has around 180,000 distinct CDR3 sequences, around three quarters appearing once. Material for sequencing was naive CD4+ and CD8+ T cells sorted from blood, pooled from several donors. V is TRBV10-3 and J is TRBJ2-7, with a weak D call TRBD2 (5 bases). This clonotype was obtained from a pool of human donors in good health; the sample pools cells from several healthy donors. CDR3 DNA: TGTGCCATCAGTGAGATCCGGCGGGCTAGCTCCTACGAGCAGTACTTC. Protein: CAISEIRRASSYEQYF.